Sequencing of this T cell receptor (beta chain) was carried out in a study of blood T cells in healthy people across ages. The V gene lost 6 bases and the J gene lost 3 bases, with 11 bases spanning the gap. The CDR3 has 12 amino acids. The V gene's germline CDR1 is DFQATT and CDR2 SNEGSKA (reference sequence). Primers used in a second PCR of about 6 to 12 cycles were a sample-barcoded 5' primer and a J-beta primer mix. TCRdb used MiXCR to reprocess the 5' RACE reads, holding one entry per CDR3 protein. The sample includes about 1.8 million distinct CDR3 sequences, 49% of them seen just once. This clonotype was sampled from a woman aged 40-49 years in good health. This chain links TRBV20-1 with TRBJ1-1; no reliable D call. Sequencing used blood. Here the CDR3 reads CSAGRADTEAFF. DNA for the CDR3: TGCAGTGCCGGACGGGCGGACACTGAAGCTTTCTTT.